This T cell receptor beta chain was recovered during a study of blood T cell repertoires in COVID-19. Across the whole study: COVID-19 samples, acute and convalescent, were from the United States, Italy and Spain. Nucleic acid was either cDNA or gDNA, and it came from T cells, B-cell-depleted T cells, or PBMCs.

Original data processing: For nucleated cells, counts were estimated from reference gene primer amplification. Assay: immunoSEQ multiplex PCR; the TCRdb copy retains only in-frame clones and omits some. V and J calls plus clone size are reproduced from that table; the DNA served to infer D and trimming. This table holds around 63,000 clones, 75% to 90% found once. There are 16 residues in the CDR3. V lost 2 bases and J lost 5, with 16 bases in between. Germline-derived CDR1 and CDR2 are SGHNT and YYREEE (reference sequence). This clonotype was obtained from an elderly woman with acute or convalescent COVID-19. Sequenced sample: peripheral blood. The chain is built from TRBV5-4 and TRBJ2-2; D possibly corresponds to TRBD2 (6 bases). Here the CDR3 DNA reads TGTGCCAGCAGCTTAGGGACTTTACTTCGAACCGGGGAGCTGTTTTTT. Its translation is CASSLGTLLRTGELFF.